This TCR beta chain was documented in a study of blood T cells in healthy people across ages. It was with a sample-barcoded 5' primer and a J-beta primer mix that a second PCR of roughly 7 to 12 cycles was run. MiXCR, applied by TCRdb to the 5' RACE reads, yields one record per CDR3 protein. The repertoire holds fewer than 950,000 distinct CDR3 sequences, with 50% to 65% as singletons. The CDR3 is made up of 13 amino acids. Germline V lookup: CDR1 SNHLY, CDR2 FYNNEI. Trimming stripped 4 bases from V and 7 bases from J, with 12 bases between. On this clonotype: Its antigen is unidentified.

Study-level points and caveats: Naive CD4+ cell counts and diversity both ran higher in long-lived than in aged donors. PBMCs that were unsorted prevented a conclusive naive versus antigen-experienced comparison.

V usage is TRBV2 and J usage is TRBJ2-3, with D perhaps being TRBD1 or TRBD2 (5 bases each). The sequence was obtained from a man older than 75 in good health. Material: blood. CDR3 DNA sequence: TGTGCCAGCAGTGCCGGGACCGTGAATACGCAGTATTTT. It codes for CASSAGTVNTQYF.